This T cell receptor (beta chain) appears in the sequencing data of a study of OX40 agonist ivuxolimab in advanced cancers. V lost 3 bases and J 0 bases, leaving 12 bases between the germline ends. CDR1 is SGDLS and CDR2 is YYNGEE in the germline V gene. The CDR3 is 15 amino acids. Generated by immunoSEQ multiplex PCR, the TCRdb table keeps only in-frame clones and is missing some. The profile shows tens of thousands of clones, roughly nine tenths of them singletons. This TCR derives from an adult with an advanced solid tumor such as melanoma, head and neck, liver or kidney cancer. The sample in question was CD4+ or CD8+ T cells sorted from blood, obtained in a trial of the OX40 agonist ivuxolimab. This chain uses TRBV9 with TRBJ1-1; no clear D. The CDR3 DNA sequence: TGTGCCAGCAGCGATGGACCGGCCTTGAACACTGAAGCTTTCTTT. Amino acid sequence: CASSDGPALNTEAFF. The variable domain in full, completed from reference TRBV9 and TRBJ1-1, reads DSGVTQTPKHLITATGQRVTLRCSPRSGDLSVYWYQQSLDQGLQFLIQYYNGEERAKGNILERFSAQQFPDLHSELNLSSLELGDSALYFCASSDGPALNTEAFFGQGTRLTVV.